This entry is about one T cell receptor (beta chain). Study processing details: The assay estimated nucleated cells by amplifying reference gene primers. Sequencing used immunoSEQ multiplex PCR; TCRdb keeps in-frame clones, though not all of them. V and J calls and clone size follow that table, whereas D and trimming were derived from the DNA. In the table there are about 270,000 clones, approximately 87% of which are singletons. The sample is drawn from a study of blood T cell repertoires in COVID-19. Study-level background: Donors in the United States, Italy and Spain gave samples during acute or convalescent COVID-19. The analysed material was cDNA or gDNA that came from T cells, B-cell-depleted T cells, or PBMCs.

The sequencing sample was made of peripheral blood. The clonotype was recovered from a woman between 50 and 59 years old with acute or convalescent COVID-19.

CDR3: CASSQDPHLRAWNTEAFF. The CDR3 coding sequence is TGTGCCAGCAGCCAAGACCCCCACCTCAGGGCTTGGAACACTGAAGCTTTCTTT. This chain connects TRBV4-2 to TRBJ1-1, with D tentatively TRBD1 (5 bases). The V and J ends lost 0 bases and 1 base respectively, with 18 bases between them. The CDR3 is 18 amino acids. The germline CDR1 and CDR2 sequences are LGHNA and YNFKEQ.